Below, 20 T cell receptor beta chains from the same sample are listed, as sequenced in a study of T cell changes during pregnancy in multiple sclerosis. Repertoires were generated with immunoSEQ multiplex PCR, while TCRdb's copy carries only in-frame clones and drops some. The table records about 110,000 clones, 91% of them present only once. The sequenced sample was peripheral blood, obtained before pregnancy. These receptors all stem from a female donor with multiple sclerosis, enrolled in a pregnancy study.

This clone was seen a single time. The V call is TRBV7-3, the J call TRBJ2-3; 8 bases line up with TRBD2. With V trimmed by 1 base and J by 4 bases, 7 bases remained unmatched. The germline V gene has CDR1 SGHTA and CDR2 FQGTGA. CDR3 length: 16 amino acids. CDR3 sequence: CASSLRTGGPADTQYF. CDR3 in DNA: TGTGCCAGCAGCTTAAGAACGGGAGGGCCCGCAGATACGCAGTATTTT.

The rearrangement uses TRBV21-1 and TRBJ1-5. TRBV21-1 counts as a pseudogene. This CDR3 region has 14 residues. The CDR3 DNA reads TGTGCCAGCATCCCCCAAGTGGAGGATCAGCCCCAGCATTTT. Its protein product is CASIPQVEDQPQHF.

The CDR3 spells CASSQVVGLSYEQYF. The CDR3 DNA reads as TGCGCCAGCAGCCAAGTTGTCGGACTCTCCTACGAGCAGTACTTC. This chain uses TRBV4-1 with TRBJ2-7; the D gene is possibly TRBD2 (5 bases). CDR3 length equals 15 residues. The V gene's germline CDR1 is MGHRA and CDR2 YSYEKL. V lost 1 base and J 0 bases, leaving 10 bases between the germline ends.

The chain uses TRBV4-1 and TRBJ2-5, with 8 bases that match TRBD2. J gave up 4 bases and V 3 bases, and 13 bases lay outside the gene matches. The CDR3 length is 17 residues. Germline V gene data show CDR1 as MGHRA and CDR2 as YSYEKL. CDR3 sequence reads: CASSHLPGLVTGETQYF. In nucleotides, the CDR3 is TGCGCCAGCAGCCACCTACCGGGACTAGTTACGGGAGAGACCCAGTACTTC.

The rearrangement joins TRBV6-5 to TRBJ1-3; 9 bases agree with TRBD1. The V gene's germline CDR1 is MNHEY and CDR2 SVGAGI. The CDR3 totals 15 residues. The V and J ends lost 5 bases and 2 bases, in that order; junction bases with no gene match: 4. CDR3 nucleotides: TGTGCCAGCAGTCCCCGACAGGGGGCTGGAAACACCATATATTTT. As protein: CASSPRQGAGNTIYF.

The J gene is TRBJ1-2, the V gene TRBV6-1; D not certain. This CDR3 contains 13 residues. V lost 2 bases, J lost 5 bases, and 9 bases lay in between. CDR1 is MNHNS and CDR2 is SASEGT in the germline V gene. The CDR3 is CASSELAYYGYTF. In DNA, the CDR3 is TGTGCCAGCAGTGAATTGGCTTATTATGGCTACACCTTC.

This clone came up once. The genes are TRBV9 and TRBJ1-1; possibly TRBD1 for D (5 bases). Germline CDR1 is SGDLS and CDR2 is YYNGEE. V lost 0 bases to trimming and J lost 4 bases, with 7 bases between them. The CDR3 contains 13 residues. CDR3 sequence reads: CASSVGGFTEAFF. The CDR3 DNA is TGTGCCAGCAGCGTAGGGGGCTTCACTGAAGCTTTCTTT.

On this clone: The same CDR3 can be traced to other DNA sequences in this sample. The V gene is TRBV11-2, the J gene TRBJ1-1; tentative D call: TRBD1 (5 bases). Trimming took off 6 bases at V and 1 base at J, with 9 bases between the two ends. CDR1 SGHAT and CDR2 FQNNGV come from the germline V gene. CDR3 length equals 13 residues. This CDR3 reads CASSSDRNTEAFF. The CDR3 DNA follows: TGTGCCAGCAGTTCTGACAGGAACACTGAAGCTTTCTTT.

The V gene is TRBV13, the J gene TRBJ2-5; D perhaps matches TRBD2 (6 bases). Germline CDR1 and CDR2: PRHDT and FYEKMQ (reference sequence). V was cut by 5 bases and J by 1 base, with 14 bases left in between. The CDR3 contains 15 residues. The CDR3 loop reads CASSRPGGLQETQYF. In DNA form, the CDR3 reads TGTGCCAGCAGCCGACCTGGGGGACTCCAAGAGACCCAGTACTTC.

This chain uses TRBV5-1 with TRBJ1-1, with 8 nucleotides matching TRBD1. With 9 bases clipped from V and 1 base from J, the junction kept 2 bases outside the gene matches. This CDR3 is built from 12 residues. Germline CDR1 and CDR2: SGHRS and YFSETQ. CDR3 nucleotides: TGCGCCACCGGGACAGGGAACACTGAAGCTTTCTTT. This encodes CATGTGNTEAFF.

J is TRBJ2-1 and V is TRBV7-2; TRBD1 aligns across 9 bases. This CDR3 contains 18 residues. Unmatched junction bases numbered 12, after V lost 4 bases and J lost 2 bases. CDR1 and CDR2 from the germline V gene are SGHTA and FQGNSA. CDR3 coding DNA: TGTGCCAGCAGCTCACTCGTAGGGGGGACAGGGACCTACAATGAGCAGTTCTTC. This gives the protein CASSSLVGGTGTYNEQFF.

The chain recombines TRBV2 with TRBJ1-4, with 10 bases matching TRBD1. Germline CDR1 and CDR2: SNHLY and FYNNEI. The CDR3 runs to 17 residues. V shed 7 bases, J shed 1 base, and the junction held 9 bases outside the gene matches. This CDR3 reads CASKPTGGDKTNEKLFF. DNA for the CDR3: TGTGCCAGCAAACCGACAGGGGGCGATAAAACTAATGAAAAACTGTTTTTT.

The V and J genes are TRBV19 and TRBJ2-7; TRBD2 agrees at 7 bases. Germline V gene lookup returns CDR1 LNHDA and CDR2 SQIVND (reference sequence). The V segment lost 3 bases and the J segment 3 bases; nucleotides outside the gene matches: 14. This CDR3 comprises 17 residues. The chain's CDR3 is CASSIGSPGLVGYEQYF. CDR3 nucleotides: TGTGCCAGTAGTATCGGGTCACCCGGACTAGTCGGCTACGAGCAGTACTTC.

The rearrangement uses TRBV5-1 and TRBJ1-4; no firm D call. Germline V gives CDR1 SGHRS, CDR2 YFSETQ. With 7 bases removed from V and 3 bases from J, the gap between germline ends came to 13 bases. The CDR3 is made up of 14 amino acids. CDR3 loop: CASATAGANEKLFF. CDR3 coding DNA: TGCGCCAGCGCCACCGCGGGAGCTAATGAAAAACTGTTTTTT.

V and J are TRBV5-4 and TRBJ1-1; no clear D gene. Germline CDR1 SGHNT, CDR2 YYREEE (reference sequence). The CDR3 is 13 residues long. Trimming pared 0 bases from V and 1 base from J, leaving 4 bases between. The CDR3 DNA is TGTGCCAGCAGCTTGGACAGGAACACTGAAGCTTTCTTT. Its translation: CASSLDRNTEAFF.

The J gene is TRBJ2-1, the V gene TRBV5-1; the match to TRBD2 covers 14 bases. Germline V lookup: CDR1 SGHRS, CDR2 YFSETQ. The CDR3 sequence is 15 residues long. The V segment lost 4 bases and the J segment 10 bases; nucleotides outside the gene matches: 7. CDR3 residues: CASSLRTSGGTEQFF. DNA of the CDR3: TGCGCCAGCAGCCTGCGGACTAGCGGGGGGACAGAGCAGTTCTTC.

The chain combines TRBV7-2 with TRBJ2-7; 8 nucleotides align to TRBD2. Trimming cost V 6 bases and J 6 bases; bases outside gene matches: 13. Germline lookup yields CDR1 SGHTA and CDR2 FQGNSA. The CDR3 is made up of 15 amino acids. The CDR3 loop is CASSGSGGGFREQYF. In nucleotides, the CDR3 is TGTGCCAGCAGTGGGAGCGGGGGCGGCTTTCGCGAGCAGTACTTC.

This clone was counted a single time. At one end the junction does not follow the germline gene, possibly because of a read error. V is TRBV7-9 and J is TRBJ1-2, with 8 bases fitting TRBD1. CDR1 is SEHNR, CDR2 FQNEAQ, per germline (reference sequence). This CDR3 spans 15 amino acids. Here the CDR3 reads CASSQEGQGARGYTF. The DNA of the CDR3 is TGCGCCAGCAGCCAAGAAGGGCAGGGGGCGAGGGGCTACACCTTC.

The genes are TRBV28 and TRBJ1-4; the D gene is possibly TRBD1 (5 bases). V was cut by 8 bases and J by 10 bases, with 14 bases left in between. The CDR3 consists of 12 residues. Germline CDR1 reads MDHEN; CDR2 reads SYDVKM. CDR3 nucleotides: TGTGCCAGCGACGGCCCGGGGGGAAAACTGTTTTTT. This encodes CASDGPGGKLFF.

The chain is built from TRBV2 and TRBJ2-1; 7 bases agree with TRBD2. CDR1 is SNHLY, CDR2 FYNNEI, per germline. The CDR3 is made up of 13 amino acids. Trimming removed 8 bases from V and 2 bases from J; junction bases left unmatched: 3. CDR3 residues: CASGGEAYNEQFF. The CDR3 bases are TGTGCCAGCGGGGGGGAAGCCTACAATGAGCAGTTCTTC.